A selection of T cell receptor beta chains follows, all from one sample in a study of blood T cell repertoires in COVID-19. TCRdb's table, derived via immunoSEQ multiplex PCR, lists solely in-frame clones and lacks some. The profile covers 97,000 or so clones, with 90% appearing a single time and about 5.5% taken by the ten largest. Sequenced: peripheral blood. Every receptor here comes from a man between 50 and 59 years old with acute or convalescent COVID-19. Both conserved end residues are part of each CDR3. A D gene is named only where the DNA matches it firmly. Clone size is stated in some rows and not others, as once, few, many or a class when expanded.

size,D,V,J,length,DNA,CDR3
NA,NA,TRBV14,TRBJ2-3,16,TGTGCCAGCAGCGCCAGACGGGGGACTAGCACAGATACGCAGTATTTT,CASSARRGTSTDTQYF
NA,TRBD1,TRBV6-5,TRBJ1-5,15,TGTGCCAGCAGTTTGGGGACAGGAATAAATCAGCCCCAGCATTTT,CASSLGTGINQPQHF
NA,NA,TRBV14,TRBJ2-3,15,TGTGCCAGCAGCCAAGAACGGGGGGCTACAGATACGCAGTATTTT,CASSQERGATDTQYF
NA,NA,TRBV5-1,TRBJ1-1,16,TGCGCCAGCAGCTTGGAGCCAGGGTGGGGGAACACTGAAGCTTTCTTT,CASSLEPGWGNTEAFF
NA,TRBD2,TRBV5-1,TRBJ2-1,16,TGCGCCAGCAGCGTCGACGGACTAGCGGGAGTCAATGAGCAGTTCTTC,CASSVDGLAGVNEQFF
NA,NA,TRBV7-9,TRBJ2-7,14,TGTGCCAGCAGCTCTGGGGGAGGTGGTGGCGAGCAGTACTTC,CASSSGGGGGEQYF
NA,NA,TRBV19,TRBJ1-1,15,TGTGCCAGTATCGAGGGGCGGGAGTTGTACACTGAAGCTTTCTTT,CASIEGRELYTEAFF
NA,NA,TRBV30,TRBJ2-1,16,TGTGCCTGGAGTGCCCGAGTCCTAAAGACCTACAATGAGCAGTTCTTC,CAWSARVLKTYNEQFF
NA,TRBD1,TRBV6-1,TRBJ2-7,16,TGTGCCAGCAGTGAAATGTTGGCAGGGGGCGAGAACGAGCAGTACTTC,CASSEMLAGGENEQYF
NA,NA,TRBV11-3,TRBJ1-1,14,TGTGCCAGCAGCACCGACACAGTTACCAGTGAAGCTTTCTTT,CASSTDTVTSEAFF
NA,NA,TRBV6-6,TRBJ2-1,13,TGTGCCAGCAGTTACAGACTAGAAGATGAGCAGTTCTTC,CASSYRLEDEQFF
NA,TRBD2,TRBV7-6,TRBJ2-4,18,TGTGCCAGCAGCTTAGGGCTAGCGGGAGGTGGGGCCGCGGACATTCAGTACTTC,CASSLGLAGGGAADIQYF
once,TRBD1,TRBV24-1,TRBJ2-1,15,TGTGCCACCAGTGATTACGGGACAGGGTACGTTGAGCAGTTCTTC,CATSDYGTGYVEQFF
NA,TRBD1,TRBV25-1,TRBJ2-2,15,TGTGCCAGCAGTAACAGGGGGGCGAACACCGGGGAGCTGTTTTTT,CASSNRGANTGELFF